Following are 25 T cell receptor beta chains from one sample sequenced in a study. The protocol was immunoSEQ multiplex PCR, while the TCRdb copy is restricted to in-frame clones and leaves out a portion. The table records about 50,000 clones, approximately 95% of them present only once. The sample comprised PBMCs. These receptors all stem from a man aged 35 to 55 with rheumatoid arthritis.

V gene TRBV6-5 combines with J gene TRBJ2-3, with D possibly matching TRBD2 (6 bases). The ends were cut back, 7 bases at V and 5 bases at J, with 16 bases in the middle. The V gene's germline CDR1 is MNHEY and CDR2 SVGAGI. The CDR3 length is 14 residues. For the CDR3, the DNA is TGTGCCAGCACAACCACTAGCTCGAAAGATACGCAGTATTTT. It encodes CASTTTSSKDTQYF.

The genes are TRBV19 and TRBJ1-5, with TRBD1 matching over 10 bases. The CDR3 loop spans 18 amino acids. The germline V gene has CDR1 LNHDA and CDR2 SQIVND (reference sequence). J was trimmed by 0 bases and V by 5 bases; bases with no gene match: 10. The DNA for the CDR3 is TGTGCCAGTAGTCAACGGGACAGGGGAGGTTATAGCAATCAGCCCCAGCATTTT. Encoded protein: CASSQRDRGGYSNQPQHF.

This chain links TRBV29-1 with TRBJ1-2; D is perhaps TRBD1 (6 bases). Per the germline V gene, CDR1 is SQVTM and CDR2 is ANQGSEA. The CDR3 covers 13 residues. V lost 7 bases and J lost 8, with 20 bases in between. DNA of the CDR3: TGCAGCGCCTGGGACACCCGCCTTTCAGGCTACACCTTC. Translated: CSAWDTRLSGYTF.

The chain joins TRBV3-1 (or the pseudogene TRBV3-2) to TRBJ2-1, with unresolved D. The V end lost 0 bases, the J end lost 11 bases, and 8 bases lay between the germline ends. This CDR3 is 12 amino acids long. Germline CDR1 and CDR2: LGHDT and YNNKEL (reference sequence). DNA of the CDR3: TGTGCCAGCAGCCAAGATGTCCGAAAGCAGTTCTTC. This encodes CASSQDVRKQFF.

This chain uses TRBV7-9 with TRBJ2-4; 7 bases align to TRBD1. The CDR3 contains 16 residues. The germline V gene encodes CDR1 SEHNR and CDR2 FQNEAQ (reference sequence). With 4 bases clipped from V and 1 base from J, the junction kept 7 bases outside the gene matches. The CDR3 sequence is CASSSTGDGAKNIQYF. CDR3 nucleotide sequence: TGTGCCAGCAGCTCTACAGGGGATGGCGCCAAAAACATTCAGTACTTC. Based on the CDR3 plus reference TRBV7-9 and TRBJ2-4, the full variable domain is DTGVSQNPRHKITKRGQNVTFRCDPISEHNRLYWYRQTLGQGPEFLTYFQNEAQLEKSRLLSDRFSAERPKGSFSTLEIQRTEQGDSAMYLCASSSTGDGAKNIQYFGAGTRLSVL.

Details on this clone: Its ends do not fully match the called genes, so a read error is possible. The chain joins TRBV7-3 to TRBJ2-7, with D uncertain. The CDR3 loop spans 11 amino acids. Germline CDR1 SGHTA, CDR2 FQGTGA. In DNA form, the CDR3 reads TGTGCCAGCAGCTTAGCGTACGCGCAGTACTTC. This codes for CASSLAYAQYF. Full variable domain (rest looked up from reference TRBV7-3 and TRBJ2-7): GAGVSQTPSNKVTEKGKYVELRCDPISGHTALYWYRQSLGQGPEFLIYFQGTGAADDSGLPNDRFFAVRPEGSVSTLKIQRTERGDSAVYLCASSLAYAQYFGPGTRLTVT.

The chain employs TRBV30 and TRBJ2-7; TRBD1 matches at 7 bases. CDR1 is GTSNPN and CDR2 is SVGIG in the germline V gene (reference sequence). Trimming removed 0 bases from V and 4 bases from J; junction bases left unmatched: 3. This CDR3 has 13 residues. The CDR3 region is CAWSVFRGYEQYF. CDR3 in DNA: TGTGCCTGGAGTGTGTTCAGGGGGTACGAGCAGTACTTC.

This chain joins TRBV24-1 and TRBJ2-2, with TRBD1 as a possible D gene (6 bases). CDR3 size: 14 residues. Trimming took off 4 bases at V and 6 bases at J, with 11 bases between the two ends. Germline V gene sequence: CDR1 KGHDR, CDR2 SFDVKD. CDR3 sequence reads: CATSEPQGSGELFF. The DNA of the CDR3 is TGTGCCACCAGTGAACCACAGGGCTCCGGGGAGCTGTTTTTT.

This rearrangement joins TRBV27 to TRBJ1-5; D uncertain. V was clipped by 8 bases and J by 6 bases, with 14 bases between them. CDR1 and CDR2 from the germline V gene are MNHEY and SMNVEV (reference sequence). The CDR3 loop spans 13 amino acids. CDR3: CASSTSVAQPQHF. CDR3 nucleotide sequence: TGTGCCAGCTCCACATCAGTTGCTCAGCCCCAGCATTTT.

The chain employs TRBV19 and TRBJ1-4; TRBD1 aligns across 7 bases. Germline CDR1 and CDR2: LNHDA and SQIVND (reference sequence). This CDR3 is built from 15 residues. V lost 6 bases and J lost 5; bases outside the gene matches: 9. CDR3 bases: TGTGCCAGTAGCAGATACAGGGGTGACAATGAAAAACTGTTTTTT. Protein sequence: CASSRYRGDNEKLFF.

This clone was counted only a few times. The chain couples TRBV7-9 to TRBJ1-6; D ambiguous. CDR3 size: 14 residues. Germline V gene data show CDR1 as SEHNR and CDR2 as FQNEAQ (reference sequence). V was trimmed by 2 bases and J by 4 bases, leaving 6 bases between them. For the CDR3, the DNA is TGTGCCAGCAGCTTACCCCAGTATAATTCACCCCTCCACTTT. It encodes CASSLPQYNSPLHF.

The V and J genes are TRBV5-6 and TRBJ1-2; D perhaps matches TRBD1 (5 bases). V was shortened by 0 bases and J by 8 bases, with 17 bases between the two germline ends. Germline CDR1 is SGHDT and CDR2 is YYEEEE. This CDR3 comprises 15 residues. CDR3 DNA: TGTGCCAGCAGCTTGGCCGAGACAGCGAGGAGGGGCTACACCTTC. Its protein is CASSLAETARRGYTF.

The genes are TRBV7-9 and TRBJ2-5; tentatively, D is TRBD1 (6 bases). CDR3 length: 15 amino acids. Germline V gives CDR1 SEHNR, CDR2 FQNEAQ (reference sequence). V gave up 6 bases and J gave up 2 bases, with 16 bases separating them. The DNA for the CDR3 is TGTGCCAGCAGACAACACCGGGACACGCAAGAGACCCAGTACTTC. Translating gives CASRQHRDTQETQYF.

The chain links TRBV28 to TRBJ2-1; D uncertain. CDR3 length equals 17 residues. V was shortened by 5 bases and J by 2 bases, with 19 bases between the two germline ends. The germline gives CDR1 MDHEN, CDR2 SYDVKM. The CDR3 DNA reads as TGTGCCAGCAGTCTAAGACTCCTGGTAATCCCCTACAATGAGCAGTTCTTC. Translating gives CASSLRLLVIPYNEQFF.

The CDR3 bases are TGTGCCAGTAGTATAGAGGGACAGGGGAAGACACCCCTCCACTTT. It translates to CASSIEGQGKTPLHF. This rearrangement joins TRBV19 to TRBJ1-6; 10 bases agree with TRBD1. The CDR3 has 15 residues. The germline CDR1 and CDR2 sequences are LNHDA and SQIVND (reference sequence). Germline trimming cut 0 bases from V and 11 bases from J; bases unmatched to any gene: 4.

A single count supports this clone. V and J are TRBV11-1 and TRBJ2-7, with D perhaps TRBD2 (6 bases). The CDR3 has 15 amino acids. V lost 1 base, J lost 6 bases, and 16 bases lay in between. In germline, CDR1 is SGHAT, CDR2 FQDESV (reference sequence). The CDR3 sequence is CASSLGSSEPLEQYF. The DNA of the CDR3 is TGTGCCAGCAGCTTAGGTTCTAGCGAGCCACTCGAGCAGTACTTC.

The chain combines TRBV5-4 with TRBJ2-2; D not resolved. Trimming removed 4 bases at V and 7 bases at J, with 17 bases between. CDR1 and CDR2 from the germline V gene are SGHNT and YYREEE (reference sequence). The CDR3 is 15 residues long. Here the CDR3 DNA reads TGTGCCAGCAGCCCGCGGCCTGGACGAGGCGGGGAGCTGTTTTTT. Encoded protein: CASSPRPGRGGELFF.

The rearrangement joins TRBV5-4 to TRBJ2-7; tentative D call: TRBD2 (5 bases). Trimming cost V 2 bases and J 6 bases, with 12 bases left between them. The V gene's germline CDR1 is SGHNT and CDR2 YYREEE (reference sequence). CDR3 size: 13 residues. This chain's CDR3 is CASSFVREGEQYF. As DNA, the CDR3 is TGTGCCAGCAGCTTTGTGAGGGAAGGCGAGCAGTACTTC.

J is TRBJ1-1 and V is TRBV5-6; D possibly corresponds to TRBD1 (5 bases). The CDR3 length is 16 residues. Deletions cut 0 bases from V and 6 bases from J, with 18 bases between. Looked up from germline, CDR1 is SGHDT and CDR2 is YYEEEE. The chain's CDR3 is CASSLDSGLGKPEAFF. CDR3 DNA sequence: TGTGCCAGCAGCTTGGACTCAGGGTTGGGAAAACCTGAAGCTTTCTTT.

The chain has TRBV14 and TRBJ2-2; either TRBD1 or TRBD2 may supply D (6 bases each). Trimming shortened V by 6 bases and J by 1 base, and 9 bases separated the two germline ends. The CDR3 extends over 14 amino acids. Germline CDR1 is SGHDN and CDR2 is FVKESK. The CDR3 bases are TGTGCCAGCAGACAGGGACTGAACACCGGGGAGCTGTTTTTT. It yields the protein CASRQGLNTGELFF.

The rearrangement links TRBV6-5 to TRBJ1-4, with 7 positions matching TRBD1. V trimming: 2 bases; J trimming: 6 bases; junction bases outside the gene matches: 6. Germline values: CDR1 MNHEY, CDR2 SVGAGI. CDR3 length: 15 residues. The CDR3 DNA sequence: TGTGCCAGCAGTTACGGCGACAGGGAGCATGAAAAACTGTTTTTT. Amino acid sequence: CASSYGDREHEKLFF.

CDR3 region: CASSLMISEAFF. The CDR3 DNA is TGTGCCAGCAGTTTAATGATCTCTGAAGCTTTCTTT. V and J are TRBV12-3 or TRBV12-4 and TRBJ1-1; D is unclear. V lost 2 bases and J lost 6, with 7 bases in between. The CDR3 contains 12 residues.

The count of this clone is one. CDR3 bases: TGTGCCAGCAGTGATGGGGACACGTTTTTTGAGCAGTACTTC. Translating it yields CASSDGDTFFEQYF. The chain has TRBV6-1 and TRBJ2-7; perhaps TRBD1 as D (6 bases). The CDR3 extends over 14 amino acids. V was clipped by 3 bases and J by 7 bases, with 16 bases between them. Germline-derived CDR1 and CDR2 are MNHNS and SASEGT.

The J gene is TRBJ1-5, the V gene TRBV7-2, with D possibly being TRBD1 (6 bases). Trimming took 1 base from V and 7 from J, leaving 14 bases between them. Germline V gives CDR1 SGHTA, CDR2 FQGNSA. The length of the CDR3 is 15 residues. This CDR3 is CASSLVGGVGQPQHF. In nucleotides, the CDR3 is TGTGCCAGCAGCTTAGTAGGGGGAGTTGGACAGCCCCAGCATTTT. The complete variable domain, with remaining parts taken from reference TRBV7-2 and TRBJ1-5, reads GAGVSQSPSNKVTEKGKDVELRCDPISGHTALYWYRQSLGQGLEFLIYFQGNSAPDKSGLPSDRFSAERTGGSVSTLTIQRTQQEDSAVYLCASSLVGGVGQPQHFGDGTRLSIL.

The rearrangement uses TRBV9 and TRBJ1-4; D gene unclear. This CDR3 region has 14 residues. Trimming took off 0 bases at V and 5 bases at J, with 8 bases between the two ends. Germline V lookup: CDR1 SGDLS, CDR2 YYNGEE. The CDR3: CASSVGPPNEKLFF. CDR3 sequence (DNA): TGTGCCAGCAGCGTAGGCCCGCCGAATGAAAAACTGTTTTTT. Full variable domain (outside the CDR3, taken from reference TRBV9 and TRBJ1-4): DSGVTQTPKHLITATGQRVTLRCSPRSGDLSVYWYQQSLDQGLQFLIQYYNGEERAKGNILERFSAQQFPDLHSELNLSSLELGDSALYFCASSVGPPNEKLFFGSGTQLSVL.